These 12 T cell receptor beta chains share one sample of origin, sequenced in a study of blood T cell repertoires in COVID-19. Some clones are missing from TCRdb's copy, which holds only in-frame ones; the method was immunoSEQ multiplex PCR. The data show under 75,000 clones, about four fifths seen once. The material sequenced was peripheral blood. These receptor sequences come from a woman older than 75 with active or convalescent COVID-19.

The V call is TRBV3-1 (or the pseudogene TRBV3-2), the J call TRBJ1-1; 7 bases are a match to TRBD1. This CDR3 has 15 residues. V was pared by 4 bases and J by 6 bases, with 11 bases of the junction left unmatched. Germline V gives CDR1 LGHDT, CDR2 YNNKEL (reference sequence). CDR3 amino acids: CASSPKGGRGAEAFF. The CDR3 coding sequence is TGTGCCAGCAGCCCCAAAGGGGGCAGGGGGGCTGAAGCTTTCTTT.

The gene calls are TRBV19 and TRBJ1-6; D possibly corresponds to TRBD1 (5 bases). Germline loops: CDR1 LNHDA, CDR2 SQIVND (reference sequence). Trimming stripped 11 bases from V and 6 bases from J, with 14 bases between. The CDR3 covers 13 residues. This CDR3 is CAGGGDVNSPLHF. The CDR3 DNA reads as TGTGCCGGCGGGGGGGATGTTAATTCACCCCTCCACTTT.

This sequence joins TRBV6-6 and TRBJ2-5; 10 bases fit TRBD2. V shed 1 base and J 2 bases; nucleotides not matched to a gene: 4. The germline CDR1 and CDR2 sequences are MNHNY and SVGAGI (reference sequence). This CDR3 comprises 16 residues. The CDR3 DNA follows: TGTGCCAGCAGTTACTTCGCTAGCGGGGGACAAGAGACCCAGTACTTC. Its translation: CASSYFASGGQETQYF.

The chain links TRBV12-3 or TRBV12-4 to TRBJ1-1; D uncertain. The CDR3 is made up of 13 amino acids. V lost 6 bases and J lost 9, with 17 bases in between. The CDR3 sequence is CASRPEGDAQAFF. For the CDR3, the DNA is TGTGCCAGCAGGCCCGAGGGTGATGCCCAAGCTTTCTTT.

The rearrangement joins TRBV10-2 to TRBJ2-3; TRBD2 is a possible D gene (5 bases). CDR3 length equals 15 residues. Trimming removed 6 bases at V and 5 bases at J, with 18 bases between. Germline lookup yields CDR1 WSHSY and CDR2 SAAADI. Here the CDR3 DNA reads TGCGCCAGCAGGGATCATCAGCGGCCAGGAGATACGCAGTATTTT. This codes for CASRDHQRPGDTQYF.

The rearrangement links TRBV3-1 (or the pseudogene TRBV3-2) to TRBJ1-1; 8 bases align to TRBD1. The ends lost 4 bases at V and 10 bases at J; junction bases unmatched: 8. CDR3 length: 13 amino acids. Per the germline V gene, CDR1 is LGHDT and CDR2 is YNNKEL (reference sequence). The CDR3 nucleotides are TGTGCCAGCAGCCCGGGGACAGGAGAGGGAGCTTTCTTT. This translates into CASSPGTGEGAFF.

The gene calls are TRBV10-3 and TRBJ1-5; weak D call: TRBD1 (6 bases). The CDR3 consists of 15 residues. The germline V and J ends were trimmed by 5 bases and 3 bases, with 14 bases remaining between them. Germline-derived CDR1 and CDR2 are ENHRY and SYGVKD. As DNA, the CDR3 is TGTGCCATCAGTCAAGGACAGAGTTTCAATCAGCCCCAGCATTTT. Its translation: CAISQGQSFNQPQHF.

The chain joins TRBV10-3 to TRBJ1-6, with D maybe TRBD1 (6 bases). Germline V gene lookup returns CDR1 ENHRY and CDR2 SYGVKD. The CDR3 runs to 14 residues. Trimming left V 3 bases short and J 7 bases short, with 10 bases between. The CDR3 is CAISEWGQNSPLHF. Written as DNA, the CDR3 is TGTGCCATCAGTGAATGGGGGCAAAATTCACCCCTCCACTTT.

Only one count was recorded for this clone. The V and J genes are TRBV4-1 and TRBJ2-3; D unclear. V was cut by 2 bases and J by 1 base, with 4 bases left in between. CDR3 length equals 13 residues. The germline gives CDR1 MGHRA, CDR2 YSYEKL. The CDR3 DNA is TGCGCCAGCAGCCAACAGGGCACAGATACGCAGTATTTT. Protein: CASSQQGTDTQYF.

The CDR3 loop is CASSPGASTEAFF. The CDR3 nucleotides are TGTGCCAGCAGCCCCGGAGCATCTACTGAAGCTTTCTTT. The rearrangement uses TRBV7-3 and TRBJ1-1; no reliable D call. Germline CDR1 reads SGHTA; CDR2 reads FQGTGA. This CDR3 spans 13 amino acids. Trimming removed 5 bases at V and 5 bases at J, with 12 bases between.

The gene calls are TRBV13 and TRBJ2-4; the D gene is possibly TRBD1 (5 bases). The CDR3 extends over 14 amino acids. Germline V CDR1 and CDR2: PRHDT, FYEKMQ (reference sequence). V lost 1 base and J lost 5, with 9 bases in between. The CDR3 loop reads CASSLVRVENIQYF. CDR3 DNA sequence: TGTGCCAGCAGCTTAGTCAGGGTCGAAAACATTCAGTACTTC.

V gene TRBV6-5 combines with J gene TRBJ2-7, with a weak D call TRBD1 (6 bases). Trimming took 5 bases from V and 3 from J, leaving 11 bases between them. The germline gives CDR1 MNHEY, CDR2 SVGAGI. There are 13 residues in the CDR3. The CDR3 loop is CASSTGQNYEQYF. CDR3 DNA: TGTGCCAGCAGTACCGGACAGAACTACGAGCAGTACTTC.